Listed below are T cell receptor beta chains from one sample, sequenced in a study of T cell responses to AZD1222 COVID-19 vaccine. The protocol was immunoSEQ multiplex PCR, while the TCRdb copy is restricted to in-frame clones and leaves out a portion. The sample has some 170,000 clones; more than 80% are singletons. Here the sequenced sample was peripheral blood, taken 28 days after the second dose of the MenACWY control vaccine. The receptor source for this set is an adult who received the MenACWY meningococcal vaccine as a control. Both conserved end residues are trimmed from each CDR3.

CDR3 protein,J gene,V gene
ASSLQGNTGELF,TRBJ2-2,TRBV5-1
ASSPATGSHNEQF,TRBJ2-1,TRBV18
ASSLGTGQEQPQH,TRBJ1-5,TRBV5-1
ASSIPGTSGQPQH,TRBJ1-5,TRBV19
ASSPGGGGTQY,TRBJ2-5,TRBV9
ASSADRGPNEQF,TRBJ2-1,TRBV11-3
ASSGGGIDEQY,TRBJ2-7,TRBV10-2
AISVGLTNSPLH,TRBJ1-6,TRBV10-3
ASSVGGAEQY,TRBJ2-7,TRBV9
ASSPPVTGAGSPLH,TRBJ1-6,TRBV18
ASFDMQAPAEAF,TRBJ1-1,TRBV19
ASSPDSNNEQF,TRBJ2-1,TRBV28
ASSPSTGPAYNSPLH,TRBJ1-6,TRBV9
ASSLSPPVGREAVLYGYT,TRBJ1-2,TRBV5-1
ASSSEQGLVGPQH,TRBJ1-5,TRBV6-5
ATSDSGNTIY,TRBJ1-3,TRBV24-1
AWSHSGRWVYGYT,TRBJ1-2,TRBV30
ASSPDNSPLH,TRBJ1-6,TRBV3-1/TRBV3-2
ASSFLPTEETQY,TRBJ2-5,TRBV5-6
ASSIKGPHGYT,TRBJ1-2,TRBV19
ASSLIGTDTQY,TRBJ2-3,TRBV27
SVEDTGGGELF,TRBJ2-2,TRBV29-1
ASTLNSGRVANEQF,TRBJ2-1,TRBV7-2
ASSHPAPGTEAF,TRBJ1-1,TRBV4-2
ASSPKDTQY,TRBJ2-3,TRBV6-2/TRBV6-3
ASSLQGQKAGELF,TRBJ2-2,TRBV4-3
SVEDPEDDGYT,TRBJ1-2,TRBV29-1
ASSLEDRGRETQY,TRBJ2-5,TRBV11-1
ASTSGYGNSPLH,TRBJ1-6,TRBV9
ASSASGRAVGELF,TRBJ2-2,TRBV7-8
ASSLVGAGIEQY,TRBJ2-7,TRBV7-2
ASSVRGSTEAF,TRBJ1-1,TRBV19
ALGQSSYEQY,TRBJ2-7,TRBV30
ASSEAEGAGSYNEQF,TRBJ2-1,TRBV10-1
ASSLNSAEQY,TRBJ2-7,TRBV5-1
ASSPLGQAGNQPQH,TRBJ1-5,TRBV2
ASSLVGRVRETQY,TRBJ2-5,TRBV5-4
ATNQESNQPQH,TRBJ1-5,TRBV24-1
ASSTDVSYEQY,TRBJ2-7,TRBV28
ASSESVPNYGYT,TRBJ1-2,TRBV2
AISMWGERDTEAF,TRBJ1-1,TRBV10-3
ASSFSETGELF,TRBJ2-2,TRBV7-2